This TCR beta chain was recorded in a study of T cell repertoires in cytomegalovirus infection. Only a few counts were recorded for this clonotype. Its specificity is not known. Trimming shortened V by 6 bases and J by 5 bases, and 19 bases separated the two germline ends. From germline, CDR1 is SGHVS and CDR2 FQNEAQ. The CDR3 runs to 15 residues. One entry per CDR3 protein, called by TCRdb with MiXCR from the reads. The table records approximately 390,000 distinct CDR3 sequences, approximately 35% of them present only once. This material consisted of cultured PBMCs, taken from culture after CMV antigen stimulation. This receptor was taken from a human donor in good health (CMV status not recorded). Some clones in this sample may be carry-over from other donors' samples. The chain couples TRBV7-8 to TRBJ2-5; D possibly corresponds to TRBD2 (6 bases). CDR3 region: CASSPRRAKSETQYF. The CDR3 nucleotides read TGTGCCAGCAGTCCCCGGAGGGCAAAGAGTGAGACCCAGTACTTC.